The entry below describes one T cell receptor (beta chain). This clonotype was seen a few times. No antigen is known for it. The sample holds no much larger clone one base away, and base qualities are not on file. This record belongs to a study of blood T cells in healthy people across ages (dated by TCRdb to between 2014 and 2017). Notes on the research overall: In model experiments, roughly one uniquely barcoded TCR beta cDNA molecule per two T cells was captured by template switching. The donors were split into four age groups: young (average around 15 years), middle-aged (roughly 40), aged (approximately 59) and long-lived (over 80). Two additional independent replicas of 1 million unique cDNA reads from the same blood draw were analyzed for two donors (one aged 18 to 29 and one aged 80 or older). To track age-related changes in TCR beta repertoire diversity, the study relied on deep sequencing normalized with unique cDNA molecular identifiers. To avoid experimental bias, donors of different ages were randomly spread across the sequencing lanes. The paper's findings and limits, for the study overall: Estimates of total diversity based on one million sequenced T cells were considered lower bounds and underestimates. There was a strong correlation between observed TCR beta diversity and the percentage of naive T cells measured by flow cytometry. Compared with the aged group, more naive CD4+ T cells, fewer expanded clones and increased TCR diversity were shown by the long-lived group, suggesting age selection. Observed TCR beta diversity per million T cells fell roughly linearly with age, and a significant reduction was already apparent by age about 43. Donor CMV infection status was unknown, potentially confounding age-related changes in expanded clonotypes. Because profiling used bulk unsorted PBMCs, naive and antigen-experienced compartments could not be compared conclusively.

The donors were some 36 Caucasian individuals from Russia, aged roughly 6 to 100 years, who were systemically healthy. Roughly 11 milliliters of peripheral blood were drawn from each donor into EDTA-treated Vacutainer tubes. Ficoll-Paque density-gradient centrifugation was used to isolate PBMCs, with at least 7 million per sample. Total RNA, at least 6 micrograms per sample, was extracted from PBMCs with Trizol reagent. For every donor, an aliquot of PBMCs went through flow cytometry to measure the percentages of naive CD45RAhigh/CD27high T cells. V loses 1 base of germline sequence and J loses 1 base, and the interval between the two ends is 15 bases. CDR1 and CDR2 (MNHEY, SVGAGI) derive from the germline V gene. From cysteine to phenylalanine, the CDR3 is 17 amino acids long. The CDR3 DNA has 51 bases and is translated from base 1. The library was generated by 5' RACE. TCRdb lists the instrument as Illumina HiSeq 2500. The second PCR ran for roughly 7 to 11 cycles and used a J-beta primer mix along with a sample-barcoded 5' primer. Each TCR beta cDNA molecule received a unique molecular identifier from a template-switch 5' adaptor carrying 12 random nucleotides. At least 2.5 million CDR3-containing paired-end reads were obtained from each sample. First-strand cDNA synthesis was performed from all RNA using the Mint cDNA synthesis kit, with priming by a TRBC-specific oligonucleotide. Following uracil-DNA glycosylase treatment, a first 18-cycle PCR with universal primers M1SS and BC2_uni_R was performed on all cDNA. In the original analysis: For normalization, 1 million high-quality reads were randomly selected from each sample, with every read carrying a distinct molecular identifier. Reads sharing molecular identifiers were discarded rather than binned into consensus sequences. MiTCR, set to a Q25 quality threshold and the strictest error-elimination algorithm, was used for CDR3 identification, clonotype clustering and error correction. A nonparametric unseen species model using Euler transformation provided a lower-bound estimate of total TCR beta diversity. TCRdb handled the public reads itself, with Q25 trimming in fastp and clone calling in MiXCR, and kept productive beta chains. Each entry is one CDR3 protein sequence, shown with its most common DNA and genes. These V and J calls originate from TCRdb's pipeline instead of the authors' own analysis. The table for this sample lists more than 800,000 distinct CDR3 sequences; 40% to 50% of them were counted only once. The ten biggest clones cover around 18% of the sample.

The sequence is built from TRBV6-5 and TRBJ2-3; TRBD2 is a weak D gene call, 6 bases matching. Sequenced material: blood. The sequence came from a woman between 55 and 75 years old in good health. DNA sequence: TGTGCCAGCAGTTACTTCGCTTCACGGAGGGGCACAGATACGCAGTATTTT. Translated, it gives CASSYFASRRGTDTQYF.